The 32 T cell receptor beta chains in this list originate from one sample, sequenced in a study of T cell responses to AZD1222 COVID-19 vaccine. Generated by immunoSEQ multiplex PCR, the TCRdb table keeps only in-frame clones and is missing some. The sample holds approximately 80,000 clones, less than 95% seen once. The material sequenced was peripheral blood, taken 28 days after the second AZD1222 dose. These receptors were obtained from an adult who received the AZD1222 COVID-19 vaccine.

The CDR3 reads CSVGGSGTLGGIQYF. CDR3 nucleotide sequence: TGCAGCGTTGGGGGTTCGGGAACCCTTGGAGGCATTCAGTACTTC. The rearrangement uses TRBV29-1 and TRBJ2-4; TRBD2 might be the D (5 bases). V lost 4 bases, J lost 9 bases, and 22 bases lay in between. The CDR3 is made up of 15 amino acids. Per the germline V gene, CDR1 is SQVTM and CDR2 is ANQGSEA. The full variable domain, with the rest looked up from reference TRBV29-1 and TRBJ2-4, is SAVISQKPSRDICQRGTSLTIQCQVDSQVTMMFWYRQQPGQSLTLIATANQGSEATYESGFVIDKFPISRPNLTFSTLTVSNMSPEDSSIYLCSVGGSGTLGGIQYFGAGTRLSVL.

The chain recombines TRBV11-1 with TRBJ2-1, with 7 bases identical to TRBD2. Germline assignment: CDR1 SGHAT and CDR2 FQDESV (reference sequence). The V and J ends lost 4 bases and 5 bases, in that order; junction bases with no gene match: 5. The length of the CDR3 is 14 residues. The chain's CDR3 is CASSSGRGHNEQFF. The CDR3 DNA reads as TGTGCCAGCAGCTCGGGGAGGGGCCACAATGAGCAGTTCTTC.

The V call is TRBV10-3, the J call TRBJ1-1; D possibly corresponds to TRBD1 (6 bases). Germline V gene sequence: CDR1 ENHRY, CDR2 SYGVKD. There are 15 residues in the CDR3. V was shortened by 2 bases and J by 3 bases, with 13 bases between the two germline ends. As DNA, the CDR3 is TGTGCCATCAGTGAGAGGTCAGGGGCGGACACTGAAGCTTTCTTT. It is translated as CAISERSGADTEAFF.

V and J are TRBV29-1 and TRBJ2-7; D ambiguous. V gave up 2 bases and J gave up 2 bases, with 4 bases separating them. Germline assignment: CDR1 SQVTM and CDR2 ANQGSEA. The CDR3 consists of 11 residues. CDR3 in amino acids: CSVERAYEQYF. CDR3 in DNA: TGCAGCGTTGAACGGGCCTACGAGCAGTACTTC.

In DNA form, the CDR3 reads TGTGCCAGCAGTTCCACGCGACTAGCGGGGATCAATGAGCAGTTCTTC. Translated, it gives CASSSTRLAGINEQFF. The J gene is TRBJ2-1, the V gene TRBV6-6, with TRBD2 identical over 11 bases. V trimming: 4 bases; J trimming: 6 bases; junction bases outside the gene matches: 8. This CDR3 contains 16 residues. CDR1 and CDR2 (germline): MNHNY, SVGAGI (reference sequence).

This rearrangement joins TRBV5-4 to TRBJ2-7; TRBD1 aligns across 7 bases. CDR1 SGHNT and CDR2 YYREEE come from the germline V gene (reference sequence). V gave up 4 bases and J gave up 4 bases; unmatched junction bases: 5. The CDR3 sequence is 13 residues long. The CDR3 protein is CASSGDRAYEQYF. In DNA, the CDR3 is TGTGCCAGCAGCGGAGACAGGGCGTACGAGCAGTACTTC.

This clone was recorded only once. For the CDR3, the DNA is TGTGCCAGCAGCCCTATTGGGACTAGTAAGGGAGAGCAGTACTTC. Translation: CASSPIGTSKGEQYF. V and J are TRBV3-1 (or the pseudogene TRBV3-2) and TRBJ2-7, with 8 bases fitting TRBD2. The CDR3 spans 15 residues. J lost 7 bases, V lost 4 bases, and 12 bases had no gene match. The germline V gene encodes CDR1 LGHDT and CDR2 YNNKEL (reference sequence).

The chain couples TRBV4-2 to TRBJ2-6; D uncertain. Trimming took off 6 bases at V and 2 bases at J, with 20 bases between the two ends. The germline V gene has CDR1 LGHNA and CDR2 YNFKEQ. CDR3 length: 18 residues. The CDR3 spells CASRSLTVDPPGANVLTF. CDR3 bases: TGTGCCAGCAGGAGTCTCACTGTGGACCCCCCTGGGGCCAACGTCCTGACTTTC.

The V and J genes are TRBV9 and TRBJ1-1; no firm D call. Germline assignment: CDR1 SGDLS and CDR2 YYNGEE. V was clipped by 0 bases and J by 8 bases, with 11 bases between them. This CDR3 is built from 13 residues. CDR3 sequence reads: CASSVEGREEAFF. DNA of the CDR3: TGTGCCAGCAGCGTAGAAGGGAGGGAAGAAGCTTTCTTT.

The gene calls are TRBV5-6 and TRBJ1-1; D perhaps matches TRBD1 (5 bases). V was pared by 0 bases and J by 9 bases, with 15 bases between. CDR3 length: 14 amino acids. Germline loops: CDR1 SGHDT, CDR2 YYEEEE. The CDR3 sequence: CASSLAGQGTKAFF. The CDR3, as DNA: TGTGCCAGCAGCTTGGCAGGGCAGGGAACCAAAGCTTTCTTT. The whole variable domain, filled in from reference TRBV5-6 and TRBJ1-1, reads DAGVTQSPTHLIKTRGQQVTLRCSPKSGHDTVSWYQQALGQGPQFIFQYYEEEERQRGNFPDRFSGHQFPNYSSELNVNALLLGDSALYLCASSLAGQGTKAFFGQGTRLTVV.

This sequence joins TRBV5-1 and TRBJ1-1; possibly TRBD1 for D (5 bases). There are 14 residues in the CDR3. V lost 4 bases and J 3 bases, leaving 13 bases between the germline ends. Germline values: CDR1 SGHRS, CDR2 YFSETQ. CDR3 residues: CASSEQAQDTEAFF. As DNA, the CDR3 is TGCGCCAGCAGCGAGCAAGCACAGGACACTGAAGCTTTCTTT.

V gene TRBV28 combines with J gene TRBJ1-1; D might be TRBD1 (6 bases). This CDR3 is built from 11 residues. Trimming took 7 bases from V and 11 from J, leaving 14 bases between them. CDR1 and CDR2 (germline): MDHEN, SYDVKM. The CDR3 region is CASTLGTRAFF. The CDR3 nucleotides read TGTGCCAGCACCTTGGGGACACGGGCTTTCTTT.

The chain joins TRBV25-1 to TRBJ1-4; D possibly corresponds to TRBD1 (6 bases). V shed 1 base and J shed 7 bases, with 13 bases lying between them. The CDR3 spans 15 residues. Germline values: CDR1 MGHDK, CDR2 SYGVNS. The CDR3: CASSEWAGEGEKLFF. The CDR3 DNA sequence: TGTGCCAGCAGTGAATGGGCAGGGGAAGGTGAAAAACTGTTTTTT.

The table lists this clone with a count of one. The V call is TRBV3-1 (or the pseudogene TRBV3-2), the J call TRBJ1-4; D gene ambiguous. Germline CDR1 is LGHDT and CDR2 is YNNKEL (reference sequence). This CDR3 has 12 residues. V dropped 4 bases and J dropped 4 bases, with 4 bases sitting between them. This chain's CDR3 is CASSPSNEKLFF. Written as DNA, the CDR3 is TGTGCCAGCAGCCCTAGTAATGAAAAACTGTTTTTT.

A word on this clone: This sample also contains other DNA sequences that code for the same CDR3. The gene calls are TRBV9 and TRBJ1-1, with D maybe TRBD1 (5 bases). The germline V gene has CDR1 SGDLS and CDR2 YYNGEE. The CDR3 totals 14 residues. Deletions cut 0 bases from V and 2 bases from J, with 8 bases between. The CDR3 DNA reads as TGTGCCAGCAGCGTAGCACAGGTAAACACTGAAGCTTTCTTT. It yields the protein CASSVAQVNTEAFF.

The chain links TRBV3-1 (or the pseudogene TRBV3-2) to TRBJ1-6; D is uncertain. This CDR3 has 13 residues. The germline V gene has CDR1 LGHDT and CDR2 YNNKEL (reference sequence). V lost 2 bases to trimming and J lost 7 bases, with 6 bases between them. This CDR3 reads CASSQQLNSPLHF. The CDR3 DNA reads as TGTGCCAGCAGCCAACAGCTAAATTCACCCCTCCACTTT.

This chain's CDR3 is CASSPRVGWGIEKLFF. The CDR3 nucleotides read TGTGCCAGCAGCCCTCGGGTAGGGTGGGGCATCGAAAAACTGTTTTTT. The chain couples TRBV5-5 to TRBJ1-4; perhaps TRBD1 as D (5 bases). This CDR3 is built from 16 residues. V lost 4 bases and J lost 8, with 21 bases in between. CDR1 and CDR2 from the germline V gene are SGHKS and YYEKEE (reference sequence).

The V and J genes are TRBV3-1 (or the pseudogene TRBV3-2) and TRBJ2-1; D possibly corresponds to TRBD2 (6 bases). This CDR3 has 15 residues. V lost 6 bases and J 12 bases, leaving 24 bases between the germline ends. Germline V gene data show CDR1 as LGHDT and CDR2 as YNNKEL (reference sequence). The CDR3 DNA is TGTGCCAGCAGAGCCTTCCCCGGGGGAGAAGCGATGCAGTTCTTC. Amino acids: CASRAFPGGEAMQFF.

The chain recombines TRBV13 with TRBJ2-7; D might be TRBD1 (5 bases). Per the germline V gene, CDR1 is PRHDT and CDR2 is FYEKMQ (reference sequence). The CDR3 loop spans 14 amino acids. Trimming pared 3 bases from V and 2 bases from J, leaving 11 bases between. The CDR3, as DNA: TGTGCCAGCAGCTTCAGCCAGGGCCCCTACGAGCAGTACTTC. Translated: CASSFSQGPYEQYF.

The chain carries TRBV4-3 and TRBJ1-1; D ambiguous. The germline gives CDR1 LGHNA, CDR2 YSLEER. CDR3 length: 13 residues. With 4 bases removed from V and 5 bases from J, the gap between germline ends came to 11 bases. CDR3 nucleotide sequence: TGCGCCAGCAGCCCCGAGGGAGGGACTGAAGCTTTCTTT. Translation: CASSPEGGTEAFF.

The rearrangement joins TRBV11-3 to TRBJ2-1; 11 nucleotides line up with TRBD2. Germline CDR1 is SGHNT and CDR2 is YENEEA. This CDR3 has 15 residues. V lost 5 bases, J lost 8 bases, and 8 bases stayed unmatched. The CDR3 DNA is TGTGCCAGCAGCAACGTAGCGGGAGGGCTTGATGAGCAGTTCTTC. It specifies CASSNVAGGLDEQFF.

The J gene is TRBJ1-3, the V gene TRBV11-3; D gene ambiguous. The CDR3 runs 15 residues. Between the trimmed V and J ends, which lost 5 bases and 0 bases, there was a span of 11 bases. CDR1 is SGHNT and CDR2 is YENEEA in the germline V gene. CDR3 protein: CASSRSRSSGNTIYF. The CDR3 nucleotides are TGTGCCAGCAGCCGCTCAAGGAGCTCTGGAAACACCATATATTTT.

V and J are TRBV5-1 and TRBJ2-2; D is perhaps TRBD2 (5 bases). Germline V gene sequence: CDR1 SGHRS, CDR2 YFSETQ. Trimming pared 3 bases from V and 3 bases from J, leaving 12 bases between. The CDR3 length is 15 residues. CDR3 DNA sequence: TGCGCCAGCAGCTGGAGGTCTTGGGACACCGGGGAGCTGTTTTTT. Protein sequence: CASSWRSWDTGELFF. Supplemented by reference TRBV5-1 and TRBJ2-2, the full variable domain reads KAGVTQTPRYLIKTRGQQVTLSCSPISGHRSVSWYQQTPGQGLQFLFEYFSETQRNKGNFPGRFSGRQFSNSRSEMNVSTLELGDSALYLCASSWRSWDTGELFFGEGSRLTVL.

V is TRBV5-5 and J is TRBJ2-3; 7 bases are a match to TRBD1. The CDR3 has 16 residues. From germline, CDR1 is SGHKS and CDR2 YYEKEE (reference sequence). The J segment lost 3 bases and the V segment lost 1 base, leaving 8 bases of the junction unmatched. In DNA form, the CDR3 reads TGTGCCAGCAGCTTGTTTGTGACAGGGCGTACAGATACGCAGTATTTT. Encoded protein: CASSLFVTGRTDTQYF.

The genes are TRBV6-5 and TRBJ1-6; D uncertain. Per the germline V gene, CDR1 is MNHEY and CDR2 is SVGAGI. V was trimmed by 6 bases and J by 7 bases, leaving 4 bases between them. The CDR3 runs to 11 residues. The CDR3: CASSLNSPLHF. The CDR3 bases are TGTGCCAGCAGCTTAAATTCACCCCTCCACTTT.

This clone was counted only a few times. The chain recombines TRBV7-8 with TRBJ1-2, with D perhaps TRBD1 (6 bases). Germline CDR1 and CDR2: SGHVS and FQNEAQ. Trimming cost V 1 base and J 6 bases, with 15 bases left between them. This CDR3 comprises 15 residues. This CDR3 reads CASSLDFSGVNGYTF. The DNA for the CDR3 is TGTGCCAGCAGCTTAGACTTCTCAGGGGTCAATGGCTACACCTTC.

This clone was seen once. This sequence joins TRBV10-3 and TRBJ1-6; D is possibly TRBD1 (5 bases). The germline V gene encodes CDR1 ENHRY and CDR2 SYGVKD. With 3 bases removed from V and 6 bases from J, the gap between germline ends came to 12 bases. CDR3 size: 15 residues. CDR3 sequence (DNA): TGTGCCATCAGTGAAAGGGGACGGACTAATTCACCCCTCCACTTT. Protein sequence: CAISERGRTNSPLHF.

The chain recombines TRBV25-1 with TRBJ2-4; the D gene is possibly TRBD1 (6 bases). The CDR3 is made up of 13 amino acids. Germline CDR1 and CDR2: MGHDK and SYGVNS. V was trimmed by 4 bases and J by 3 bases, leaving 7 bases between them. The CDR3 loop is CASSVTGKNIQYF. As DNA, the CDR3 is TGTGCCAGCAGTGTGACAGGCAAAAACATTCAGTACTTC.

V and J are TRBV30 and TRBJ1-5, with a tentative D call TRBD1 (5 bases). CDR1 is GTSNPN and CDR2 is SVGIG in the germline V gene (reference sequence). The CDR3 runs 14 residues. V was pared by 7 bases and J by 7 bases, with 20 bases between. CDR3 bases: TGTGCCTTCTCGTCCCGAAGACAGATGCAGCCCCAGCATTTT. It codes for CAFSSRRQMQPQHF. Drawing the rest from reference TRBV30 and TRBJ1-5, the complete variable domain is SQTIHQWPATLVQPVGSPLSLECTVEGTSNPNLYWYRQAAGRGLQLLFYSVGIGQISSEVPQNLSASRPQDRQFILSSKKLLLSDSGFYLCAFSSRRQMQPQHFGDGTRLSIL.

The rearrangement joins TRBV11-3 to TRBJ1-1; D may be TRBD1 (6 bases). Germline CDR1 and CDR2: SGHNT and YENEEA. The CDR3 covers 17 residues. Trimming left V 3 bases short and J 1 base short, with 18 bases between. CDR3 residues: CASSFMPGALRNTEAFF. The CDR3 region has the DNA TGTGCCAGCAGCTTTATGCCGGGGGCTCTACGGAACACTGAAGCTTTCTTT.

CDR3: CASSSRLAGDPYEQYF. Written as DNA, the CDR3 is TGTGCCAGCAGCTCGAGACTAGCGGGAGACCCCTACGAGCAGTACTTC. This sequence joins TRBV13 and TRBJ2-7; TRBD2 matches at 12 bases. CDR3 length: 16 amino acids. The V and J ends lost 4 bases and 2 bases, in that order; junction bases with no gene match: 6. Germline assignment: CDR1 PRHDT and CDR2 FYEKMQ (reference sequence).

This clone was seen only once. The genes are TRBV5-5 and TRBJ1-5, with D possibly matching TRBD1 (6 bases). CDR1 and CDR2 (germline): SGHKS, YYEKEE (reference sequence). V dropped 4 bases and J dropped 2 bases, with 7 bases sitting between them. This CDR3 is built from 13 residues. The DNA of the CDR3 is TGTGCCAGCAGCCGACAGGGCAATCAGCCCCAGCATTTT. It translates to CASSRQGNQPQHF.